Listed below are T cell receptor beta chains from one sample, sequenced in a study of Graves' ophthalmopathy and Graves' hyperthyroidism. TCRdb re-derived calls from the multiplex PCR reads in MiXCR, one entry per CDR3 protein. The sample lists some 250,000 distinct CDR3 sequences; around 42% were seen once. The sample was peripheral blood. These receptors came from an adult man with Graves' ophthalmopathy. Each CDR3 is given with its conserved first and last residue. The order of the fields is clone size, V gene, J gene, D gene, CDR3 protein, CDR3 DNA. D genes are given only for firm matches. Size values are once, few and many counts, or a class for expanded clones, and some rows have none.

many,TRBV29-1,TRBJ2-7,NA,CSVEGSLYEQYF,TGCAGCGTTGAAGGGAGCCTATACGAGCAGTACTTC
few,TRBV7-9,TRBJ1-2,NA,CASSVRTVTNYGYTF,TGTGCCAGCAGCGTCAGGACAGTCACTAACTATGGCTACACCTTC
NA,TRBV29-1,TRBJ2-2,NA,CSVERAGTGELFF,TGCAGCGTCGAGCGGGCGGGCACCGGGGAGCTGTTTTTT
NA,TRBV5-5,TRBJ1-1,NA,CASSLKGWGTEAFF,TGTGCCAGCAGCTTAAAGGGTTGGGGCACTGAAGCTTTCTTT
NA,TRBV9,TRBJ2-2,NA,CASSVGGGLGELFF,TGTGCCAGCAGCGTAGGGGGGGGCCTCGGGGAGCTGTTTTTT
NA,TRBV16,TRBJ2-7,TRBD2,CASSQSRAGGKKQYF,TGTGCCAGCAGCCAATCCAGAGCGGGAGGAAAAAAGCAGTACTTC
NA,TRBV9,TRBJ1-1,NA,CASSLAIGYTEAFF,TGTGCCAGCAGCTTAGCTATCGGGTACACTGAAGCTTTCTTT
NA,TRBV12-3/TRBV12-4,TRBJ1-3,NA,CASFHRVTNSGNTIYF,TGTGCCAGCTTTCACCGAGTCACCAACTCTGGAAACACCATATATTTT
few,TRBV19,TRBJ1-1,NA,CASRSGVNTEAFF,TGTGCCAGTAGATCAGGAGTGAACACTGAAGCTTTCTTT
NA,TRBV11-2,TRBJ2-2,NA,CASTRNLGGSANTGELFF,TGTGCCAGCACCCGAAACTTGGGCGGCTCCGCGAACACCGGGGAGCTGTTTTTT
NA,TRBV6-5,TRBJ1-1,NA,CASSDPGGTEAFF,TGTGCCAGCAGCGACCCGGGGGGAACTGAAGCTTTCTTT
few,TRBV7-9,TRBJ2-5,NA,CASSIRQQETQYF,TGTGCCAGCAGCATCCGACAGCAAGAGACCCAGTACTTC
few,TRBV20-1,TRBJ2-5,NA,CSARDQGTQETQYF,TGCAGTGCTAGAGATCAGGGGACTCAAGAGACCCAGTACTTC
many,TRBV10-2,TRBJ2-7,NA,CASSDPNAGEQYF,TGCGCCAGCAGTGACCCAAATGCGGGGGAGCAGTACTTC
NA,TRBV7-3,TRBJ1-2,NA,CASSQLTGANYGYTF,TGTGCCAGCAGCCAATTAACAGGAGCTAACTATGGCTACACCTTC
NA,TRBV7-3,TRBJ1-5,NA,CASSLTGEQPQHF,TGTGCCAGCAGCTTAACGGGTGAACAGCCCCAGCATTTT
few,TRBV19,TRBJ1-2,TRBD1,CASSPQARQGLDYTF,TGTGCCAGTAGTCCTCAAGCGCGACAGGGCCTTGACTACACCTTC
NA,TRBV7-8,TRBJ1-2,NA,CASSWGGGDGYTF,TGTGCCAGCAGCTGGGGGGGGGGGGATGGCTACACCTTC
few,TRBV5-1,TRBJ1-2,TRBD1,CASSLDRGPLEGYTF,TGCGCCAGCAGCTTGGACAGGGGGCCCTTAGAGGGCTACACCTTC
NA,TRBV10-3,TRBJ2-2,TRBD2,CAVSAGSNTGELFF,TGTGCCGTATCAGCGGGATCGAACACCGGGGAGCTGTTTTTT
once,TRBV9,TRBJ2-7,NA,CASSYKELAQSEQYF,TGTGCCAGCAGTTACAAGGAACTAGCTCAGTCCGAGCAGTACTTC
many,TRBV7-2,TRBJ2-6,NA,CASGRGYGANVLTF,TGTGCCAGCGGCCGGGGGTATGGGGCCAACGTCCTGACTTTC
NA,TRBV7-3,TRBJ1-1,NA,CASRFWGGVNTEAFF,TGTGCCAGCAGGTTTTGGGGGGGGGTTAACACTGAAGCTTTCTTT
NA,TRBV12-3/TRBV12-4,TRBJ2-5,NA,CASSEWGAGPRETQYF,TGTGCCAGCAGTGAGTGGGGAGCAGGGCCCCGGGAGACCCAGTACTTC
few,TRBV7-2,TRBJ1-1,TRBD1,CASSQAGTGKDTEAFF,TGTGCCAGCAGCCAAGCCGGGACAGGGAAAGACACTGAAGCTTTCTTT
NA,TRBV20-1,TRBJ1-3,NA,CSARVPSGNTIYF,TGCAGTGCTAGAGTGCCATCGGGAAACACCATATATTTT
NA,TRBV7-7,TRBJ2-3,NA,CASSRRTNPTDTQYF,TGTGCTAGCAGCCGACGGACTAACCCCACAGATACGCAGTATTTT
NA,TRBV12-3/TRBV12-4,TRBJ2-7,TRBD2,CASTSSGNSYEQYF,TGTGCCAGCACTTCTAGCGGGAACTCCTACGAGCAGTACTTC
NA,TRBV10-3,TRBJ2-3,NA,CAIGGAATDTQYF,TGTGCCATCGGGGGAGCGGCAACAGATACGCAGTATTTT
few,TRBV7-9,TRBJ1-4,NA,CASSLVGEELFF,TGTGCCAGCAGCTTAGTAGGGGAGGAACTGTTTTTT
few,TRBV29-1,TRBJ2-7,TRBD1,CSVYGTVSKKQYF,TGCAGCGTATACGGGACAGTGTCTAAAAAGCAGTACTTC
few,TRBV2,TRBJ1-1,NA,CASAGSFRSREAFF,TGTGCCAGCGCCGGATCCTTCCGAAGTCGTGAAGCTTTCTTT
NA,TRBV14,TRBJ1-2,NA,CASSHPGTANYGYTF,TGTGCCAGCAGCCATCCCGGGACCGCAAACTATGGCTACACCTTC
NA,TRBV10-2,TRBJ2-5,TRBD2,CASSDPGLAGGIETQYF,TGCGCCAGCAGTGACCCGGGACTAGCGGGAGGTATAGAGACCCAGTACTTC
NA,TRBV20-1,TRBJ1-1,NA,CSTLEGGRTEAFF,TGCAGTACTCTAGAAGGGGGGCGCACTGAAGCTTTCTTT
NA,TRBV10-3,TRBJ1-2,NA,CAISDLQGFDGYTF,TGTGCCATCAGTGATCTACAGGGTTTTGATGGCTACACCTTC
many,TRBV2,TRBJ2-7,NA,CASNLDRSSYEQYF,TGTGCCAGCAATCTCGACAGGAGCTCCTACGAGCAGTACTTC
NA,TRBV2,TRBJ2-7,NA,CASSSGWNEQYF,TGTGCCAGCAGTTCCGGGTGGAACGAGCAGTACTTC
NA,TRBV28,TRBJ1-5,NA,CATGEGWQPQHF,TGTGCCACTGGGGAGGGTTGGCAGCCCCAGCATTTT
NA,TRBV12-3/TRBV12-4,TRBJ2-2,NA,CASSPGPYTGELFF,TGTGCCAGCAGCCCTGGGCCCTACACCGGGGAGCTGTTTTTT
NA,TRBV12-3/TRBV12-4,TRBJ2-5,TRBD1,CASSTGYRGKGETQYF,TGTGCCAGCAGTACAGGGTACAGGGGGAAAGGGGAGACCCAGTACTTC
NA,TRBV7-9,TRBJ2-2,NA,CASSLGQLAGELFF,TGTGCCAGCAGCTTAGGACAATTAGCCGGGGAGCTGTTTTTT
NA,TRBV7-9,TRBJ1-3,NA,CASSLDSWTRNTIYF,TGTGCCAGCAGCTTAGATTCATGGACCCGGAACACCATATATTTT
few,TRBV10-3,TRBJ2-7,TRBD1,CAIKGQTYEQYF,TGTGCCATCAAGGGACAGACCTACGAGCAGTACTTC
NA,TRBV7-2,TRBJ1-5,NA,CASSLSAATNQPRHF,TGTGCCAGCAGCTTATCGGCGGCCACGAATCAGCCCCGGCATTTT
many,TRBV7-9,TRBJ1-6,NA,CASSASGTPLHF,TGTGCCAGCAGCGCCTCAGGGACACCCCTCCACTTT
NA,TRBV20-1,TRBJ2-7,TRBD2,CSASRLAGGGEQYF,TGCAGTGCTAGCCGACTAGCGGGAGGGGGGGAGCAGTACTTC
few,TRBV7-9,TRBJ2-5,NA,CASSAPNRRETQYF,TGTGCCAGCAGCGCCCCCAATCGCAGAGAGACCCAGTACTTC
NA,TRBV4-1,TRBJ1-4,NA,CASSQGRVNEKLFF,TGCGCCAGCAGCCAAGGCAGGGTTAATGAAAAACTGTTTTTT
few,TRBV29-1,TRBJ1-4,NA,CSVPSRGGWATNEKLFF,TGCAGCGTCCCGTCGCGGGGGGGGTGGGCAACTAATGAAAAACTGTTTTTT
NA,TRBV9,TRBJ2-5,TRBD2,CASSLAGGLETQYF,TGTGCCAGCAGCCTAGCGGGAGGGCTGGAGACCCAGTACTTC
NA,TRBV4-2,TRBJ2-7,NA,CASSRGAGTYEQYF,TGTGCCAGCAGTCGGGGGGCAGGCACCTACGAGCAGTACTTC
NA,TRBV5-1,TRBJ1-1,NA,CASSLSLGGGHTEAFF,TGCGCCAGCAGCCTGTCCTTAGGAGGGGGACACACTGAAGCTTTCTTT